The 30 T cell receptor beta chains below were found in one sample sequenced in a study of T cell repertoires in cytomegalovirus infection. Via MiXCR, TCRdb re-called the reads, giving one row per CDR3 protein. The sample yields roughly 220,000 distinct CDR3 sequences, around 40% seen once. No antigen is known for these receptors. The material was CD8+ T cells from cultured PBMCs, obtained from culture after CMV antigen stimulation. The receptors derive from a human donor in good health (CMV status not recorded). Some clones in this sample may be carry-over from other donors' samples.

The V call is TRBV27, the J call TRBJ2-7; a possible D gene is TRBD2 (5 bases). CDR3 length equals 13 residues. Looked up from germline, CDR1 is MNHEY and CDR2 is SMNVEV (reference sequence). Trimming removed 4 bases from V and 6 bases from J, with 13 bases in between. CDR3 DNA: TGTGCCAGCAGTTCCAGCATAGCGTCCGAGCAGTACTTC. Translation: CASSSSIASEQYF.

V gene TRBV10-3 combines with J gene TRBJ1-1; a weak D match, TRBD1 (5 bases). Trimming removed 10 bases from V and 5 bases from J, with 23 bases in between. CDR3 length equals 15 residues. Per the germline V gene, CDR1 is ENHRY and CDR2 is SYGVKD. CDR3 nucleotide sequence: TGTGCCACCCGTTTTGGGGCCGGGGTTGCGACTGAAGCTTTCTTT. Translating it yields CATRFGAGVATEAFF.

Here the CDR3 reads CASSQEARGPGAKNIQYF. The CDR3 DNA sequence: TGCGCCAGCAGCCAAGAAGCCCGGGGGCCAGGGGCCAAAAACATTCAGTACTTC. The chain links TRBV4-1 to TRBJ2-4; D tentatively reads TRBD1 or TRBD2 (6 bases each). This CDR3 has 18 amino acids. V lost 0 bases, J lost 1 base, and 16 bases lay in between. Germline CDR1 is MGHRA and CDR2 is YSYEKL.

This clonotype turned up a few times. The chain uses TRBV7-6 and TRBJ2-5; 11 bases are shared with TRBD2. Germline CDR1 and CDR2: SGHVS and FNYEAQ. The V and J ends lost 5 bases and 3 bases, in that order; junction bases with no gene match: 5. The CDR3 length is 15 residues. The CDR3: CASSSYSGGEETQYF. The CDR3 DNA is TGTGCCAGCAGCAGCTATAGCGGGGGGGAAGAGACCCAGTACTTC. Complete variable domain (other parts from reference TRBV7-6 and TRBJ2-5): GAGVSQSPRYKVTKRGQDVALRCDPISGHVSLYWYRQALGQGPEFLTYFNYEAQQDKSGLPNDRFSAERPEGSISTLTIQRTEQRDSAMYRCASSSYSGGEETQYFGPGTRLLVL.

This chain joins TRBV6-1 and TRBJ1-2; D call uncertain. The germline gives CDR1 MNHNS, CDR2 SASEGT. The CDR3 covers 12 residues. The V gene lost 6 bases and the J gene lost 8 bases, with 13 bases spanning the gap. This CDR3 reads CASSKDLEGYTF. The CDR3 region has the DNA TGTGCCAGCAGCAAGGACCTTGAGGGCTACACCTTC.

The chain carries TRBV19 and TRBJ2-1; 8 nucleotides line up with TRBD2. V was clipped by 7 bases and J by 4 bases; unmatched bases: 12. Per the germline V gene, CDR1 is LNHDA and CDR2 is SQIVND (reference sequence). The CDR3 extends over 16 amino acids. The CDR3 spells CASTPGGGLLYNEQFF. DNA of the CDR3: TGTGCCAGTACCCCGGGGGGGGGCCTGCTTTACAATGAGCAGTTCTTC.

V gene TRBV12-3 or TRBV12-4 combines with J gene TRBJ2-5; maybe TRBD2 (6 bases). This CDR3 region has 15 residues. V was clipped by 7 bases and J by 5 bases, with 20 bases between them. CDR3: CASNPGSGVLETQYF. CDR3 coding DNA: TGTGCCAGCAATCCCGGGAGCGGCGTTCTCGAGACCCAGTACTTC.

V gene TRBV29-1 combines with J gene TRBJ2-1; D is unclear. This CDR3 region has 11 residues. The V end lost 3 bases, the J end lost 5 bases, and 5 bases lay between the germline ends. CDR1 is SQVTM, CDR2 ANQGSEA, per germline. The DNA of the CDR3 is TGCAGCGTTGAGATAAACAATGAGCAGTTCTTC. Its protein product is CSVEINNEQFF.

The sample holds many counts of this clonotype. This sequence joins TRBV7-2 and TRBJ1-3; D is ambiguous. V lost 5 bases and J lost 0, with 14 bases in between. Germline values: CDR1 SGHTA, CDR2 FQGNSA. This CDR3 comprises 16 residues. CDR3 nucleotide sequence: TGTGCCAGCAGCGCTTGGGGAAAGAGCTCTGGAAACACCATATATTTT. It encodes CASSAWGKSSGNTIYF.

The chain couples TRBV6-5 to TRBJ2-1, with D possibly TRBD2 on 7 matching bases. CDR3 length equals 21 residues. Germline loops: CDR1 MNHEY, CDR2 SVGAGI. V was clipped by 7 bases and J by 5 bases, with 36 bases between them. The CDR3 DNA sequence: TGTGCCAGCACCCTAAGGGGATTTGAGGTTAGGGGGGGGACCCCAAACAATGAGCAGTTCTTC. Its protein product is CASTLRGFEVRGGTPNNEQFF.

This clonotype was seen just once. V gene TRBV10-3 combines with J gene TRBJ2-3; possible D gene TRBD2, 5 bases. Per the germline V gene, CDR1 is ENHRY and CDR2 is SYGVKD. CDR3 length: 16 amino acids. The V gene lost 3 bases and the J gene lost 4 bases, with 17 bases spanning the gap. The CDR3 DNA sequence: TGTGCCATCAGTGATCAGAGTTTCGGGAACGCAGATACGCAGTATTTT. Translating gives CAISDQSFGNADTQYF.

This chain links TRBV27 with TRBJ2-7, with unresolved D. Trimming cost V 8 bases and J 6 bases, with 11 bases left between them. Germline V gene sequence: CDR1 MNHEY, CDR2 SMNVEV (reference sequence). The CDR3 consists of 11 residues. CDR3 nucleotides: TGTGCCAGCGGTATTGAGGTCGAGCAGTACTTC. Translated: CASGIEVEQYF.

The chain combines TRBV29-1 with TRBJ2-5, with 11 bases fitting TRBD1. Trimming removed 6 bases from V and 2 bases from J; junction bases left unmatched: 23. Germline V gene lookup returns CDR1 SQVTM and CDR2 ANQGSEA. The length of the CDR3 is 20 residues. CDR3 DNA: TGCAGCGTACCTCCGATTCTCGTAGCCCGGGACAGGGGGGGACAAGAGACCCAGTACTTC. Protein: CSVPPILVARDRGGQETQYF.

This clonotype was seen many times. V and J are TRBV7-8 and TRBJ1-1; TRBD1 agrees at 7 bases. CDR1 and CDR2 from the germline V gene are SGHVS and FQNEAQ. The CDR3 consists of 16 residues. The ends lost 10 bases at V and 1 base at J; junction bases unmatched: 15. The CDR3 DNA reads TGTGCCACCAAGGAACTAAGACAGGGATCGAACACTGAAGCTTTCTTT. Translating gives CATKELRQGSNTEAFF.

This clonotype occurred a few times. CDR3 sequence reads: CAIRGDQIVSYEQYF. The CDR3 region has the DNA TGTGCCATCAGGGGGGACCAAATTGTCAGCTACGAGCAGTACTTC. The gene calls are TRBV10-3 and TRBJ2-7; D may match TRBD1 or TRBD2 (5 bases each). The CDR3 loop spans 15 amino acids. The germline V and J ends were trimmed by 6 bases and 3 bases, with 18 bases remaining between them. The germline V gene encodes CDR1 ENHRY and CDR2 SYGVKD.

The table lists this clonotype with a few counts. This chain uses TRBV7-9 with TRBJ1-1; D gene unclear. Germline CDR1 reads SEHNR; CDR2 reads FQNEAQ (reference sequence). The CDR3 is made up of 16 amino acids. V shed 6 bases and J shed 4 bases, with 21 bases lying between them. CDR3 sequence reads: CASSSKAGGEGTEAFF. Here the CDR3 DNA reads TGTGCCAGCAGTAGTAAGGCCGGCGGGGAGGGCACTGAAGCTTTCTTT.

The CDR3 spells CASSLSGGYRTPNTEAFF. CDR3 nucleotides: TGTGCCAGCAGTCTTTCGGGGGGGTACAGGACCCCGAACACTGAAGCTTTCTTT. The V call is TRBV7-2, the J call TRBJ1-1; TRBD1 might be the D (5 bases). This CDR3 is 18 amino acids long. With 6 bases removed from V and 1 base from J, the gap between germline ends came to 24 bases. CDR1 and CDR2 (germline): SGHTA, FQGNSA. Full variable domain (missing parts from reference TRBV7-2 and TRBJ1-1): GAGVSQSPSNKVTEKGKDVELRCDPISGHTALYWYRQSLGQGLEFLIYFQGNSAPDKSGLPSDRFSAERTGGSVSTLTIQRTQQEDSAVYLCASSLSGGYRTPNTEAFFGQGTRLTVV.

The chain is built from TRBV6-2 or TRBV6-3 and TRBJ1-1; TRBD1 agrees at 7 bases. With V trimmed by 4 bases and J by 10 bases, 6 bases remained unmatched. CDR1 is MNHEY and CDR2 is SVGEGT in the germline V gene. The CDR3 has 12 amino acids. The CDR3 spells CASSWHRGRAFF. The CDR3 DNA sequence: TGTGCCAGCAGTTGGCACAGGGGAAGAGCTTTCTTT.

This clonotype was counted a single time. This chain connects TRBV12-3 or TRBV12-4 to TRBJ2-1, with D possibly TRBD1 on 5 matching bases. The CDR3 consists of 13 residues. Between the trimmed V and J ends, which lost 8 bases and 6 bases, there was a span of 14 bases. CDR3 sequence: CASCHRDSNEQFF. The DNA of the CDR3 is TGTGCCAGCTGCCACCGCGACAGCAATGAGCAGTTCTTC.

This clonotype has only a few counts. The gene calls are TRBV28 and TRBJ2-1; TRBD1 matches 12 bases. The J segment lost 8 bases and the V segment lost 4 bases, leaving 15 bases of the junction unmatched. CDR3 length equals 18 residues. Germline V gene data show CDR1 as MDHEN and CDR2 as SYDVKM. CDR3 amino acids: CASSSILSGTGGSDEQFF. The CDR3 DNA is TGTGCCAGCAGTTCCATACTTTCAGGGACAGGGGGCTCTGATGAGCAGTTCTTC.

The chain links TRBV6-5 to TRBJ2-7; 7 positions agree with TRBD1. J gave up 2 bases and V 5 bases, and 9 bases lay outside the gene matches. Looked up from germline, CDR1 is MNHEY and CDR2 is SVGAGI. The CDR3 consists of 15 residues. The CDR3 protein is CASSPSDRAPYEQYF. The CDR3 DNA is TGTGCCAGCAGTCCGAGCGACAGGGCGCCCTACGAGCAGTACTTC.

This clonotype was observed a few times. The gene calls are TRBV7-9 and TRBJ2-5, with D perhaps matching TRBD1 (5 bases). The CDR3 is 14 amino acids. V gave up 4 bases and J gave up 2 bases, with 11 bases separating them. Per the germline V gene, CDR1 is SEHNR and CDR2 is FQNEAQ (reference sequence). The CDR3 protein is CASSSTTGQETQYF. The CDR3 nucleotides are TGTGCCAGCAGCTCCACAACAGGACAAGAGACCCAGTACTTC.

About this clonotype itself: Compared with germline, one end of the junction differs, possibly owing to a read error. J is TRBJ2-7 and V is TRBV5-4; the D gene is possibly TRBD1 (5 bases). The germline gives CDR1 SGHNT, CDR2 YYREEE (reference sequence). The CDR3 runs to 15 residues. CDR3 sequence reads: CASTLLGQGPNEQYF. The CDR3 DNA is TGTGCCAGCACCTTGTTGGGGCAGGGTCCCAACGAGCAGTACTTC. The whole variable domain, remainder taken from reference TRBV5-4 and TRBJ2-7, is ETGVTQSPTHLIKTRGQQVTLRCSSQSGHNTVSWYQQALGQGPQFIFQYYREEENGRGNFPPRFSGLQFPNYSSELNVNALELDDSALYLCASTLLGQGPNEQYFGPGTRLTVT.

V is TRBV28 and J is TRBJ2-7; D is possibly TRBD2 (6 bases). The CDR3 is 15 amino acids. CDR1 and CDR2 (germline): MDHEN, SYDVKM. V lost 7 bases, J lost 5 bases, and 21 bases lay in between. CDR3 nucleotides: TGTGCCAGCACGGATAGCGGCTATATCCTAGACGAGCAGTACTTC. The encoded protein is CASTDSGYILDEQYF.

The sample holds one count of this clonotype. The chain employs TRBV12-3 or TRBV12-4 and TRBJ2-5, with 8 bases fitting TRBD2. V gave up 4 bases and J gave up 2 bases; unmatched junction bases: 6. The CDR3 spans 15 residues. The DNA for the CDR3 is TGTGCCAGCAGTTCCGGGGGGGGGAGACAAGAGACCCAGTACTTC. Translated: CASSSGGGRQETQYF.

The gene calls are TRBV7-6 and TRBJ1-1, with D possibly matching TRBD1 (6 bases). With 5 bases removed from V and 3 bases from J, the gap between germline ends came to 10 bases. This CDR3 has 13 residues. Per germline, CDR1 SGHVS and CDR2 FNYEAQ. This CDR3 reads CASSREGDTEAFF. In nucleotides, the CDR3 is TGTGCCAGCAGCCGAGAGGGGGACACTGAAGCTTTCTTT.

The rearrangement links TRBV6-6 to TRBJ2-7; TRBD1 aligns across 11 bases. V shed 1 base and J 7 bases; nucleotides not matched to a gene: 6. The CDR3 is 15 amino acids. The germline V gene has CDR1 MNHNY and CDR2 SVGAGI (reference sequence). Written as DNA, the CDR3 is TGTGCCAGCAGTTACTTTGGACAGGGGGCGGGGGAGCAGTACTTC. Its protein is CASSYFGQGAGEQYF.

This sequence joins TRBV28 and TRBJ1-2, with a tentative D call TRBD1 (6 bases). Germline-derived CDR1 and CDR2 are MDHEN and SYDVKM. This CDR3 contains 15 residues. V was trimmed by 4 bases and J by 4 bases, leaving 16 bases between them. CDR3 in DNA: TGTGCCAGCAGTTCAGGGGAAGAGGGTTCCTATGGCTACACCTTC. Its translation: CASSSGEEGSYGYTF.

CDR3 sequence (DNA): TGTGCCAGCAGCAATCGACAGGGGATCTTGAACACTGAAGCTTTCTTT. This translates into CASSNRQGILNTEAFF. V gene TRBV27 combines with J gene TRBJ1-1, with 8 bases matching TRBD1. The CDR3 sequence is 16 residues long. V trimming: 6 bases; J trimming: 0 bases; junction bases outside the gene matches: 9. CDR1 is MNHEY, CDR2 SMNVEV, per germline (reference sequence).

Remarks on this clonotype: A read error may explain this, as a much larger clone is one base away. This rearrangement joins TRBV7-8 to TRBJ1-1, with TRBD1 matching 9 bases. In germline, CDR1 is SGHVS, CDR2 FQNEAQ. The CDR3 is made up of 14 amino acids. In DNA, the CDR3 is TGTGCCAGCAGCTCCGGACAGGGGAACACTGTAGCTTTCTTT. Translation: CASSSGQGNTVAFF. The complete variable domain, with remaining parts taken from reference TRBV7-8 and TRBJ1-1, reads GAGVSQSPRYKVAKRGQDVALRCDPISGHVSLFWYQQALGQGPEFLTYFQNEAQLDKSGLPSDRFFAERPEGSVSTLKIQRTQQEDSAVYLCASSSGQGNTVAFFGQGTRLTVV.